One TCR beta chain is described in this entry. The antigen remains unidentified. Germline CDR1 is SQVTM and CDR2 is ANQGSEA. There are 12 residues in the CDR3. V was clipped by 4 bases and J by 1 base, with 6 bases between them. Sequencing was performed with immunoSEQ multiplex PCR; in TCRdb, only in-frame clones are kept and a portion is missing. The sample has 50,000 to 60,000 clones, roughly nine tenths seen once. This sample is drawn from a study of OX40 agonist ivuxolimab in advanced cancers. Regarding the study as a whole: There was clonal expansion of CD4+ and CD8+ blood T cells by week 6 at 0.1 to 3.0 mg/kg.

The chain uses TRBV29-1 and TRBJ2-3; D is unresolved. The TCR was taken from an adult with an advanced solid tumor such as melanoma, head and neck, liver or kidney cancer. Here the sequenced sample was CD4+ or CD8+ T cells sorted from blood, taken in a trial of the OX40 agonist ivuxolimab. The CDR3, as DNA: TGCAGCGTTGTTGGGGGCACAGATACGCAGTATTTT. Translation gives CSVVGGTDTQYF.